This T cell receptor (beta chain) was sequenced during a study of monozygotic twins with inflammatory bowel disease. Worth noting for this clonotype: Antigen unknown.

Whole-study findings and limits: IBD patients displayed reduced TCRbeta diversity (inverse Simpson) when set against healthy co-twins.

Added by template switching were UMIs that each held a 6-nucleotide sample barcode. TCRdb reprocessed the 5' RACE reads and reports one entry per CDR3 protein, with no DNA. The repertoire shows about 160,000 distinct CDR3 sequences; the top ten hold around 2.4%. Germline-derived CDR1 and CDR2 are LNHDA and SQIVND (reference sequence). This CDR3 has 14 residues. The clonotype originates from a human donor with ulcerative colitis or Crohn's disease, or a healthy co-twin of an affected twin (not recorded which). The rearrangement uses TRBV19 and TRBJ1-1; TCRdb's assignment of TRBD1 cannot be checked, as there is no DNA. The source material was blood. The CDR3 sequence is CASTPHTLNTEAFF.